These T cell receptor beta chains were read from a single sample in a study of T cell responses to AZD1222 COVID-19 vaccine. The repertoire was sequenced with immunoSEQ multiplex PCR; TCRdb's copy has only in-frame clones and lacks some. The sample yields about 87,000 clones, around 90% seen once. The source material was peripheral blood, sampled on day 0 of AZD1222 vaccination. The source of these receptors is an adult in good health. Both conserved end residues are trimmed from each CDR3.

TRBJ2-5 TRBV30 AWSGTVQETQY
TRBJ1-1 TRBV11-1 ASSLDSVDAF
TRBJ1-1 TRBV11-2 ASSLDPGGLGLNTEAF
TRBJ1-2 TRBV20-1 SANPDYGYT
TRBJ2-3 TRBV27 ASRLRGGAADTQY
TRBJ2-5 TRBV5-4 ASKLDLAGRGETQY
TRBJ1-4 TRBV7-9 ASSRVNEKLF
TRBJ2-2 TRBV5-5 ASSLGQGHTGELF
TRBJ2-2 TRBV12-3/TRBV12-4 ASSLRDTGELF
TRBJ2-2 TRBV25-1 ASSEMGQPTGELF
TRBJ1-1 TRBV6-6 ASGTFGGGNTEAF
TRBJ1-6 TRBV5-8 ASRLTGGNSPLH
TRBJ1-1 TRBV10-3 AIRDDTATEAF
TRBJ2-5 TRBV11-2 ASSFGGGETQY
TRBJ1-2 TRBV27 ASSESAGSYFYGYT
TRBJ1-1 TRBV7-3 ASSPRSGREGAF
TRBJ1-2 TRBV7-9 ASSPRTGVSLNYGYT
TRBJ1-1 TRBV19 ASSISYTEAF
TRBJ1-6 TRBV5-1 ASSWGTDYNSPLH
TRBJ2-7 TRBV7-2 ASSLEVLTYEQY
TRBJ1-1 TRBV6-1 ASSEATEAF
TRBJ1-4 TRBV7-6 ASSLQAPAGKLF
TRBJ1-2 TRBV7-3 ASSLTSGGKGGYT
TRBJ1-5 TRBV3-1/TRBV3-2 ASSPGPTGQPQH
TRBJ2-3 TRBV19 ASSNGRTDTQY
TRBJ1-5 TRBV4-3 ASSQEQSNQPQH
TRBJ1-2 TRBV29-1 SVPGQEYGYT
TRBJ1-1 TRBV14 ASSRRQTEAF
TRBJ2-3 TRBV29-1 SVEGQGFTDTQY
TRBJ2-2 TRBV24-1 ATSDSGQGNGELF
TRBJ1-2 TRBV7-2 ASNQYGETANYGYT
TRBJ2-1 TRBV12-3/TRBV12-4 ASSPRRGEQF
TRBJ2-7 TRBV7-2 ASSQGGGGPYEQY
TRBJ1-4 TRBV3-1/TRBV3-2 ASSQEGQGSNEKLF
TRBJ2-2 TRBV24-1 ATSEGQGSLNTGELF
TRBJ2-3 TRBV6-4 ASSAQGGSTDTQY
TRBJ1-4 TRBV11-2 ASSLLHGGEKLF
TRBJ1-2 TRBV19 ASSIAGTNYGYT
TRBJ1-1 TRBV11-1 ASSRIQRGTEAF
TRBJ1-6 TRBV21-1 ASSKFNISSSYNSPLH
TRBJ1-3 TRBV5-1 ASRPDSGNTIY
TRBJ1-2 TRBV7-9 ASRLDLAPCT
TRBJ1-5 TRBV6-5 ASSYGRSNQPQH
TRBJ2-5 TRBV4-2 ASSRNRDGQETQY
TRBJ1-5 TRBV7-9 ASSLGTGVSNQPQH
TRBJ1-1 TRBV2 ASSEAWTGVGAF
TRBJ1-3 TRBV4-3 ASSQGSPDTIY
TRBJ2-1 TRBV24-1 ATSDTGQGNYNEQF
TRBJ2-7 TRBV27 ASSLGLAGGQSYEQY
TRBJ1-3 TRBV7-2 ASSPLGQGSGNTIY
TRBJ2-5 TRBV27 ASSHLMGRETQY
TRBJ1-3 TRBV5-5 ASSLVGRVDSGNTIY
TRBJ1-6 TRBV6-5 ASSYATGLDSPLH
TRBJ2-7 TRBV7-9 ASSLSGDEQY
TRBJ2-3 TRBV19 ASSTGQGRDTQY
TRBJ2-2 TRBV7-3 ASSKDRGANTGELF
TRBJ2-3 TRBV7-6 ASSRGLAGVTDTQY
TRBJ2-1 TRBV7-2 ASSLDSGGAYEQF